Sequencing of this T cell receptor (beta chain) was carried out in a study of shared clonotypes between healthy human individuals. The study, taken as a whole, reports: Researchers sampled blood only, noting tissue repertoires likely differ.

In the case of this clone: Its matching antigen is unknown.

The table came from immunoSEQ multiplex PCR; TCRdb's copy has only in-frame clones and leaves some out. The sample carries 1,500,000 or so clones, roughly 96% recorded once. Trimming stripped 6 bases from V and 2 bases from J, with 17 bases between. The CDR3 has 14 residues. Germline V gene data show CDR1 as SQVTM and CDR2 as ANQGSEA. The clonotype comes from a man aged 30 to 39 in good health. Input material: naive CD4+ T cells sorted from blood. Subset specified: CD45RA+ positively selected. The rearrangement uses TRBV29-1 and TRBJ2-7, with D possibly matching TRBD2 (6 bases). The CDR3 DNA reads TGCAGCGTAAGGCCCCCGGGACTTACCTACGAGCAGTACTTC. The encoded protein is CSVRPPGLTYEQYF.